This T cell receptor beta chain appears in the sequencing data of a study of T cells expressing NK-cell markers. Background on the study: Repertoires of TCR beta were obtained from T cells sorted as CD3+CD56+NKG2C+, CD3+CD56+NKG2C- and CD3+CD56-NKG2C+. Seven donors tested HCMV-seropositive and one tested seronegative among the eight sequenced. Whole-study results and caveats: Dominant NKG2C+ clonotypes accounted for roughly 1.0-8% of CD8+ T cells in six donors.

The CDR3 has 15 amino acids. Germline V gene data show CDR1 as DFQATT and CDR2 as SNEGSKA (reference sequence). Scientists made TCR beta cDNA using 5'RACE template switching with UMIs. TCRdb re-called the 5' RACE reads, yielding one record per CDR3 amino acid sequence without DNA. Recorded here are some 460,000 distinct CDR3 sequences; the top ten clones represent more than 1.4%. As regards this clonotype: The antigen remains undetermined.

Specimen: blood T cells: a sorted CD56 or NKG2C T cell subset, CD4+ or CD8+ T cells, or bulk PBMC T cells (not recorded which). This chain uses TRBV20-1 with TRBJ2-1; TCRdb outputs TRBD2, but without DNA this stays unchecked. This TCR was sampled from a woman between 50 and 59 years old in good health. CDR3 residues: CSAPPAGERGNEQFF.